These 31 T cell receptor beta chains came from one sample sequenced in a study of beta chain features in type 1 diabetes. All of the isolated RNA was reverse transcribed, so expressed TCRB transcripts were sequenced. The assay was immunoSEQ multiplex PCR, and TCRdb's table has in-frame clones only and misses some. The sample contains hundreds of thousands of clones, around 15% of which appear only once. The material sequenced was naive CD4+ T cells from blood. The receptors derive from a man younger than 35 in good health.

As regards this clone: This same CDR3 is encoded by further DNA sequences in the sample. The DNA for the CDR3 is TGCGCCAGCAGCTGGGGAAGCCAAGAGACCCAGTACTTC. Amino acid sequence: CASSWGSQETQYF. The chain employs TRBV5-1 and TRBJ2-5; no clear D. V lost 3 bases to trimming and J lost 1 base, with 7 bases between them. The CDR3 loop spans 13 amino acids. Germline V gene data show CDR1 as SGHRS and CDR2 as YFSETQ.

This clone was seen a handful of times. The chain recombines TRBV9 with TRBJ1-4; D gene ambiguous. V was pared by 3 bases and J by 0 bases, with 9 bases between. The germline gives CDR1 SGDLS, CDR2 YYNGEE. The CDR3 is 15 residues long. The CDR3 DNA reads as TGTGCCAGCAGCGCGGACGGTGCAACTAATGAAAAACTGTTTTTT. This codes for CASSADGATNEKLFF.

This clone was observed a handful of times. The CDR3 loop is CSAAPTETQYF. The CDR3, as DNA: TGCAGTGCTGCCCCGACGGAGACCCAGTACTTC. The genes are TRBV20-1 and TRBJ2-5; D remains ambiguous. The CDR3 length is 11 residues. Deletions cut 5 bases from V and 5 bases from J, with 9 bases between. Looked up from germline, CDR1 is DFQATT and CDR2 is SNEGSKA (reference sequence).

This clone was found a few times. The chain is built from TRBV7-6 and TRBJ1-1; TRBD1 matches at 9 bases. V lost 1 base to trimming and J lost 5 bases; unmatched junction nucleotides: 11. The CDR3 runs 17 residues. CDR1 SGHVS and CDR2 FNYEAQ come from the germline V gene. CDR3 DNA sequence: TGTGCCAGCAGCTTAGGCCGCACAGGGGGCGGACAAACTGAAGCTTTCTTT. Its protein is CASSLGRTGGGQTEAFF.

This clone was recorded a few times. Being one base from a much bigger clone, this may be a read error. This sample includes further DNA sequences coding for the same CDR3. CDR3 DNA: TGTGCCAGCAGCTTAAGGGGGAACACTGAAGCTTTCTTT. As protein: CASSLRGNTEAFF. The chain recombines TRBV7-2 with TRBJ1-1; tentative D call: TRBD1 (5 bases). Germline V gives CDR1 SGHTA, CDR2 FQGNSA. Deletions cut 2 bases from V and 1 base from J, with 5 bases between. The CDR3 is made up of 13 amino acids. Combining the CDR3 with reference TRBV7-2 and TRBJ1-1 gives the whole variable domain GAGVSQSPSNKVTEKGKDVELRCDPISGHTALYWYRQSLGQGLEFLIYFQGNSAPDKSGLPSDRFSAERTGGSVSTLTIQRTQQEDSAVYLCASSLRGNTEAFFGQGTRLTVV.

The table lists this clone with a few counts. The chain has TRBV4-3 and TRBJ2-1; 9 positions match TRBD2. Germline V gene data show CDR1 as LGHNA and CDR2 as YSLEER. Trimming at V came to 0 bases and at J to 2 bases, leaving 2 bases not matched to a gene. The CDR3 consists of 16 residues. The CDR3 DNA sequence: TGCGCCAGCAGCCAAGACGGCGGGAGGGCCTACAATGAGCAGTTCTTC. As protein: CASSQDGGRAYNEQFF.

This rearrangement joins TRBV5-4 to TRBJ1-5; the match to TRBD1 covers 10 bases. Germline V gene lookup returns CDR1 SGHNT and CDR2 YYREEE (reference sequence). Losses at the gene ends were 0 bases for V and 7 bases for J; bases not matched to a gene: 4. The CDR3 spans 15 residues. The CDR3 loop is CASSLAGTGDQPQHF. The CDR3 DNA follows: TGTGCCAGCAGCTTGGCCGGGACAGGGGACCAGCCCCAGCATTTT.

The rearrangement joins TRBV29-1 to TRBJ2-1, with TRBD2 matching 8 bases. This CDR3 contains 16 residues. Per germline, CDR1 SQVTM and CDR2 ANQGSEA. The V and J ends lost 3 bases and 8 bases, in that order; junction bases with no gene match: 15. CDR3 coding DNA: TGCAGCGTTGAGGTGTCGGTAGCGGGGCCTTGGGATGAGCAGTTCTTC. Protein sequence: CSVEVSVAGPWDEQFF.

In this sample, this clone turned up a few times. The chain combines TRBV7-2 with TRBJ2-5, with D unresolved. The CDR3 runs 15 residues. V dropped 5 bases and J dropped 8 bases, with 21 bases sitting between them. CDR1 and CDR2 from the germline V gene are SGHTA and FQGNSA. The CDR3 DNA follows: TGTGCCAGCAGCCCGAAAGGGCCCGAGTACGGAACCCAGTACTTC. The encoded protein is CASSPKGPEYGTQYF.

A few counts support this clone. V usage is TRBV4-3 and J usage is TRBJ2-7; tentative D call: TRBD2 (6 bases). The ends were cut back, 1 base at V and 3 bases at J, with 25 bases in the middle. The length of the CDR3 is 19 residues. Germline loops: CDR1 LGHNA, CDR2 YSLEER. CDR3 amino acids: CASSQGTFSGRTHFYEQYF. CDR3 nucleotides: TGCGCCAGCAGCCAAGGGACCTTCAGCGGGCGCACCCATTTCTACGAGCAGTACTTC.

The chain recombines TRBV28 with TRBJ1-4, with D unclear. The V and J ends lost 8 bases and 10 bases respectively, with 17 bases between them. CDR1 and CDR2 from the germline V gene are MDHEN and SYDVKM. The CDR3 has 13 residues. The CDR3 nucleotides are TGTGCCAGCGAAGGACCTTCGGGCGGAAAACTGTTTTTT. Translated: CASEGPSGGKLFF.

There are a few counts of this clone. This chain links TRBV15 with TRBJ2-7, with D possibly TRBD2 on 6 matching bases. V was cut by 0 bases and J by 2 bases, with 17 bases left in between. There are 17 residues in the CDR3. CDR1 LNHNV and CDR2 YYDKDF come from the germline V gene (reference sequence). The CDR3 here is CATSRDSLAPLAYEQYF. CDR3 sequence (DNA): TGTGCCACCAGCAGAGATTCGCTAGCGCCGTTGGCCTACGAGCAGTACTTC.

The CDR3 here is CASSYSTGEQYF. Here the CDR3 DNA reads TGTGCCAGCAGTTACTCCACAGGGGAGCAGTACTTC. The chain joins TRBV6-5 to TRBJ2-7; a possible D gene is TRBD1 (6 bases). CDR3 length equals 12 residues. The germline V and J ends were trimmed by 0 bases and 7 bases, with 7 bases remaining between them. Germline V CDR1 and CDR2: MNHEY, SVGAGI.

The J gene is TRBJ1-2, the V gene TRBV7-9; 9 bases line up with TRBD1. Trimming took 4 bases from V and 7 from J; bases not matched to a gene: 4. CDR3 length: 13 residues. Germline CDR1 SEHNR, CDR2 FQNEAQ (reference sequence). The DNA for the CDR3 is TGTGCCAGCAGCTCCAGACAGGGGGTTGGCTACACCTTC. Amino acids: CASSSRQGVGYTF.

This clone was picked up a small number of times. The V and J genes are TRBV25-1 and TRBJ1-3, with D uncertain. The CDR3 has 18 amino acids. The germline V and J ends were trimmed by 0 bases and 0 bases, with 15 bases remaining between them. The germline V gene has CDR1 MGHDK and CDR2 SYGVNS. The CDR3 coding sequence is TGTGCCAGCAGTGAATATCGGGCACCTGGAGGCTCTGGAAACACCATATATTTT. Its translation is CASSEYRAPGGSGNTIYF.

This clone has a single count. This CDR3 is CASSPQGGVTEAFF. The CDR3 DNA reads as TGTGCCAGCAGCCCACAGGGTGGGGTTACTGAAGCTTTCTTT. The chain carries TRBV5-4 and TRBJ1-1, with D possibly being TRBD1 (6 bases). In germline, CDR1 is SGHNT, CDR2 YYREEE (reference sequence). The CDR3 is made up of 14 amino acids. The V end was cut by 4 bases, the J end by 5 bases, with 15 bases between.

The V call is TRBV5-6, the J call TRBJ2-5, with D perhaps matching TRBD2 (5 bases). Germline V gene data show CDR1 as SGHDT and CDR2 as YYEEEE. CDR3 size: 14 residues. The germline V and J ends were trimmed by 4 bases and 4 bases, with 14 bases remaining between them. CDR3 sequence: CASSPGLSPETQYF. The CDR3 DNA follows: TGTGCCAGCAGCCCCGGACTGTCTCCAGAGACCCAGTACTTC.

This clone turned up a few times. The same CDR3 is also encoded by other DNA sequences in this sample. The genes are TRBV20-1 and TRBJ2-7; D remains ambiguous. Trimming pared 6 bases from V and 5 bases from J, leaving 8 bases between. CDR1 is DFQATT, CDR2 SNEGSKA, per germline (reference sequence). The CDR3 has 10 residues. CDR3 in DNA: TGCAGTGCCCTTGGGAACGAGCAGTACTTC. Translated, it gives CSALGNEQYF.

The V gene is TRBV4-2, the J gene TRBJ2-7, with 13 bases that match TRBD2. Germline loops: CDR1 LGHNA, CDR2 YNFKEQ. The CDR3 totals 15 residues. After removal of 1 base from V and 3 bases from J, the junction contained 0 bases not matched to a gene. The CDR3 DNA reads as TGTGCCAGCAGCCAAGGACTAGCGGGAGGCTACGAGCAGTACTTC. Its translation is CASSQGLAGGYEQYF.

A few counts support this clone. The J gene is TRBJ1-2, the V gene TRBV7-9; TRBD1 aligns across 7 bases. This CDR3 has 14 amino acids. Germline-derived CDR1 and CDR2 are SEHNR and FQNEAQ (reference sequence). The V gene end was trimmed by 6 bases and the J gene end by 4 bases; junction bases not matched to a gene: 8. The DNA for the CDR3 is TGTGCCAGCAGTCTGTCGGGACAGACCTATGGCTACACCTTC. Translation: CASSLSGQTYGYTF.

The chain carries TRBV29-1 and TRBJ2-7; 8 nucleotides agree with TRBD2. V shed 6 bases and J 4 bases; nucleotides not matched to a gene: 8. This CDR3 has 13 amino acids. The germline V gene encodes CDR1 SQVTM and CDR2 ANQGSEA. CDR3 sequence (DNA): TGCAGCGTGGCCGGGACTAGAAATTACGAGCAGTACTTC. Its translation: CSVAGTRNYEQYF.

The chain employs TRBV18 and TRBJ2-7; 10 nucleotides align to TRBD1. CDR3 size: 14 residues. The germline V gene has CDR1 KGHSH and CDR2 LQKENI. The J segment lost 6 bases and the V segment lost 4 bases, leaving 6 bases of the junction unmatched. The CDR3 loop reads CASSLQTGGVEQYF. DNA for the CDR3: TGTGCCAGCTCACTGCAGACAGGGGGCGTCGAGCAGTACTTC.

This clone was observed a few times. CDR3 coding DNA: TGCAGCGTTGAAGGCCTCTTTGGAAGGAGGGGGCCAAAAGGACCCAATTACGAGCAGTACTTC. Translation gives CSVEGLFGRRGPKGPNYEQYF. The chain has TRBV29-1 and TRBJ2-7; D perhaps matches TRBD1 (7 bases). The CDR3 consists of 21 residues. V shed 1 base and J shed 4 bases, with 35 bases lying between them. Germline CDR1 and CDR2: SQVTM and ANQGSEA.

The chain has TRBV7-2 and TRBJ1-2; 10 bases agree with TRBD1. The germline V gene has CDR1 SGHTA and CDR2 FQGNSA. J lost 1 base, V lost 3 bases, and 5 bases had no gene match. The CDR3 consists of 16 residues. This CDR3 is CASSFIRDRGNYGYTF. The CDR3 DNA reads TGTGCCAGCAGCTTCATCCGGGACAGGGGTAACTATGGCTACACCTTC.

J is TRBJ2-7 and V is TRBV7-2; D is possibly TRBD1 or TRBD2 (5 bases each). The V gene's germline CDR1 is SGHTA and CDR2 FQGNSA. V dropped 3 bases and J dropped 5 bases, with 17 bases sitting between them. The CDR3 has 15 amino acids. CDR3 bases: TGTGCCAGCAGCTTTAGACCCAGGGAGCGCCACGAGCAGTACTTC. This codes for CASSFRPRERHEQYF.

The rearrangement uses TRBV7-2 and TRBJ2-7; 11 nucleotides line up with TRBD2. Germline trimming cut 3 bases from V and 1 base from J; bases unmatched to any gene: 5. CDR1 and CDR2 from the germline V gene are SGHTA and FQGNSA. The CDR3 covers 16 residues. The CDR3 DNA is TGTGCCAGCAGCTTCCGTTGGACTAGCGGGTCCTACGAGCAGTACTTC. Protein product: CASSFRWTSGSYEQYF.

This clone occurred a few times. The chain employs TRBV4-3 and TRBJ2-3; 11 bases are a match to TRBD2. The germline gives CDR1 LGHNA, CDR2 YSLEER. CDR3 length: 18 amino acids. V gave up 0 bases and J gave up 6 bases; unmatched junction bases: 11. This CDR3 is CASSQDGDTSGGWDTQYF. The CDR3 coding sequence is TGCGCCAGCAGCCAAGATGGGGATACTAGCGGGGGATGGGATACGCAGTATTTT.

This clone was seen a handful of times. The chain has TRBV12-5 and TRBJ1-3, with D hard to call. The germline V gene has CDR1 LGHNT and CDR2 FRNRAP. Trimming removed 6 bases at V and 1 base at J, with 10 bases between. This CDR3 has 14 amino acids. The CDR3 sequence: CASGQTGSGNTIYF. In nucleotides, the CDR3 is TGTGCTAGTGGACAAACTGGATCTGGAAACACCATATATTTT.

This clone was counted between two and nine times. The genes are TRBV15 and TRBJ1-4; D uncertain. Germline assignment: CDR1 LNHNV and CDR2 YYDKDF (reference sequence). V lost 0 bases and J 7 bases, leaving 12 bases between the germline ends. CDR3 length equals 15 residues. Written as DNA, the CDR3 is TGTGCCACCAGCAGAGATAAGGGCAGCTCTGAAAAACTGTTTTTT. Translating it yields CATSRDKGSSEKLFF.

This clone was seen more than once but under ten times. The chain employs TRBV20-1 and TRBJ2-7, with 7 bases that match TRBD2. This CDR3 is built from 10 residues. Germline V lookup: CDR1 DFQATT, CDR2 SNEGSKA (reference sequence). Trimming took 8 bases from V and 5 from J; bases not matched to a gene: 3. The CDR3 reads CSPSGNEQYF. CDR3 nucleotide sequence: TGCAGTCCCAGCGGGAACGAGCAGTACTTC.

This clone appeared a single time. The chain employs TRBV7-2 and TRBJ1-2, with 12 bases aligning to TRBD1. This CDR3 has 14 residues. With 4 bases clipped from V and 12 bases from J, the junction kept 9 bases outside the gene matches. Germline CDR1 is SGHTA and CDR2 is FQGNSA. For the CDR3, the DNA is TGTGCCAGCAGCTCCAACACCGGGACAGGGGGCAACACCTTC. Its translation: CASSSNTGTGGNTF.